The 10 T cell receptor beta chains below come from one sample, sequenced in a study of blood T cell repertoires in COVID-19. Data came from immunoSEQ multiplex PCR; TCRdb stores just in-frame clones and leaves some out. This table holds 200,000 or so clones, approximately 85% found once. Material for sequencing was peripheral blood. The receptors originated from a man aged 60 to 69 with acute or convalescent COVID-19.

The chain recombines TRBV19 with TRBJ2-3, with 8 bases that match TRBD2. This CDR3 is 15 amino acids long. From germline, CDR1 is LNHDA and CDR2 SQIVND (reference sequence). Germline trimming cut 3 bases from V and 1 base from J; bases unmatched to any gene: 3. CDR3 amino acids: CASSMQTSGTDTQYF. The DNA for the CDR3 is TGTGCCAGTAGTATGCAGACTAGCGGCACAGATACGCAGTATTTT.

The rearrangement uses TRBV6-5 and TRBJ2-7; 8 positions agree with TRBD2. V trimming: 5 bases; J trimming: 3 bases; junction bases outside the gene matches: 9. CDR1 is MNHEY, CDR2 SVGAGI, per germline. This CDR3 is 15 amino acids long. The CDR3 bases are TGTGCCAGCAGTCCCGGGACTAGTGTCGTCTACGAGCAGTACTTC. Protein: CASSPGTSVVYEQYF.

The V and J genes are TRBV7-2 and TRBJ1-1; D call uncertain. The V end was cut by 5 bases, the J end by 8 bases, with 21 bases between. CDR1 SGHTA and CDR2 FQGNSA come from the germline V gene. The CDR3 has 15 amino acids. The CDR3 protein is CASSISGSGSTEAFF. In DNA form, the CDR3 reads TGTGCCAGCAGCATTAGTGGTTCCGGGTCCACAGAAGCTTTCTTT.

This rearrangement joins TRBV5-1 to TRBJ2-1, with TRBD2 identical over 7 bases. Germline-derived CDR1 and CDR2 are SGHRS and YFSETQ. V lost 0 bases, J lost 4 bases, and 7 bases stayed unmatched. This CDR3 has 16 amino acids. The CDR3 DNA follows: TGCGCCAGCAGCTTGGGAGCTAGCGGAGTATACAATGAGCAGTTCTTC. Its translation is CASSLGASGVYNEQFF.

The CDR3 nucleotides are TGTGCCACCAGTGATTTGGGGACAGGAGTGATGAATGAGCAGTTCTTC. Its protein product is CATSDLGTGVMNEQFF. The chain joins TRBV24-1 to TRBJ2-1; the match to TRBD1 covers 8 bases. With V trimmed by 0 bases and J by 7 bases, 7 bases remained unmatched. The CDR3 is made up of 16 amino acids. Germline V gives CDR1 KGHDR, CDR2 SFDVKD.

The chain couples TRBV5-1 to TRBJ2-5, with TRBD1 identical over 8 bases. Germline-derived CDR1 and CDR2 are SGHRS and YFSETQ. V lost 0 bases and J lost 4; bases outside the gene matches: 8. The CDR3 covers 16 residues. The CDR3 nucleotides are TGCGCCAGCAGCTTGGGAGGGACAGGAGGGTCAGAGACCCAGTACTTC. Encoded protein: CASSLGGTGGSETQYF. The full variable domain, its missing parts supplied by reference TRBV5-1 and TRBJ2-5, is KAGVTQTPRYLIKTRGQQVTLSCSPISGHRSVSWYQQTPGQGLQFLFEYFSETQRNKGNFPGRFSGRQFSNSRSEMNVSTLELGDSALYLCASSLGGTGGSETQYFGPGTRLLVL.

The J gene is TRBJ2-3, the V gene TRBV6-4, with 16 bases that match TRBD2. Per the germline V gene, CDR1 is MRHNA and CDR2 is SNTAGT. The ends lost 6 bases at V and 6 bases at J; junction bases unmatched: 15. The CDR3 runs 19 residues. CDR3 in amino acids: CASSEPPSGTSGRGDTQYF. CDR3 bases: TGTGCCAGCAGCGAACCCCCGTCCGGGACTAGCGGGAGGGGGGATACGCAGTATTTT.

V gene TRBV5-4 combines with J gene TRBJ2-3; tentatively, D is TRBD1 (5 bases). The germline V and J ends were trimmed by 4 bases and 3 bases, with 9 bases remaining between them. Germline-derived CDR1 and CDR2 are SGHNT and YYREEE (reference sequence). The CDR3 runs to 13 residues. The CDR3 spells CASSLQGTDTQYF. Written as DNA, the CDR3 is TGTGCCAGCAGCCTCCAGGGTACAGATACGCAGTATTTT.

This clone was observed a handful of times. The chain couples TRBV28 to TRBJ1-5; D uncertain. Germline V gene lookup returns CDR1 MDHEN and CDR2 SYDVKM. Trimming removed 3 bases from V and 9 bases from J, with 9 bases in between. The CDR3 spans 12 residues. The CDR3 DNA sequence: TGTGCCAGCAGTTTCCAGGTCGGGCCCCAGCATTTT. This sequence encodes CASSFQVGPQHF.

This clone occurred a few times. The chain has TRBV5-1 and TRBJ1-4, with 10 bases that match TRBD1. Germline V lookup: CDR1 SGHRS, CDR2 YFSETQ. The CDR3 has 16 amino acids. J was trimmed by 4 bases and V by 0 bases; bases with no gene match: 3. The CDR3 DNA reads TGCGCCAGCAGCTTGGCGGGGGACAGGGGTAATGAAAAACTGTTTTTT. Translating it yields CASSLAGDRGNEKLFF.